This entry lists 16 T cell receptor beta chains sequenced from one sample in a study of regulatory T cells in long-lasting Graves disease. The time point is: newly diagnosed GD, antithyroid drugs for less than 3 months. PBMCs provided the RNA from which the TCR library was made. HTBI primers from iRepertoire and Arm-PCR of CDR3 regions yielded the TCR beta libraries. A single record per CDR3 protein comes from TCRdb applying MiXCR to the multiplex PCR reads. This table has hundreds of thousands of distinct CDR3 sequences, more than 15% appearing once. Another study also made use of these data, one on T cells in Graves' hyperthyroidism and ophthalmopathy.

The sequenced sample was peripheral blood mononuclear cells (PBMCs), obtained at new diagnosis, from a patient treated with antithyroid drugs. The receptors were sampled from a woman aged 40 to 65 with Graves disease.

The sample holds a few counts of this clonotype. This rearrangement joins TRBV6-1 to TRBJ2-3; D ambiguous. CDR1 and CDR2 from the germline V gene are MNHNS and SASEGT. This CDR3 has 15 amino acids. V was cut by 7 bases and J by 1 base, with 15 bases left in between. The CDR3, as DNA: TGTGCCAGCAAGTCAGGATACGGTGGCACAGATACGCAGTATTTT. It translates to CASKSGYGGTDTQYF.

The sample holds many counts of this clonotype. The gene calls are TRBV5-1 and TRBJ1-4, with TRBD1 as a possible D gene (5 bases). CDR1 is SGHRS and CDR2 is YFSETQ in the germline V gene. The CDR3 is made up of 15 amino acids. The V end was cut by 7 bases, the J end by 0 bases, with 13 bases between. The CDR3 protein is CASDAWGSTNEKLFF. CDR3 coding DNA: TGCGCCAGCGACGCCTGGGGCTCAACTAATGAAAAACTGTTTTTT.

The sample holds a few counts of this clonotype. CDR3 sequence (DNA): TGCAGTGCTAGTCTTCCCAGGGACATGAACACTGAAGCTTTCTTT. The encoded protein is CSASLPRDMNTEAFF. This chain joins TRBV20-1 and TRBJ1-1; the D gene is possibly TRBD1 (6 bases). With 3 bases removed from V and 0 bases from J, the gap between germline ends came to 14 bases. Per germline, CDR1 DFQATT and CDR2 SNEGSKA (reference sequence). The CDR3 sequence is 15 residues long.

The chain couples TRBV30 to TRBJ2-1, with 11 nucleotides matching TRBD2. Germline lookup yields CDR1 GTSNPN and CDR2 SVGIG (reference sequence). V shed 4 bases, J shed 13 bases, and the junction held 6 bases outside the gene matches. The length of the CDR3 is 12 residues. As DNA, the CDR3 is TGTGCCTGGAATCTAGCGGGGGGTTATCAGTTCTTC. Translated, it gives CAWNLAGGYQFF.

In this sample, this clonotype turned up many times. CDR3 sequence (DNA): TGTGCCAGCAGTGAGGGGACTAGCGGACACAATGAGCAGTTCTTC. Residues: CASSEGTSGHNEQFF. This chain connects TRBV6-4 to TRBJ2-1, with TRBD2 matching 11 bases. Trimming cost V 3 bases and J 5 bases; bases outside gene matches: 3. Germline values: CDR1 MRHNA, CDR2 SNTAGT. The CDR3 is 15 residues long.

For the CDR3, the DNA is TGTGCCAGTCGGGGGGGGCTGCGGAATCAGCCCCAGCATTTT. The encoded protein is CASRGGLRNQPQHF. The chain is built from TRBV19 and TRBJ1-5; D might be TRBD1 (6 bases). Germline CDR1 is LNHDA and CDR2 is SQIVND (reference sequence). There are 14 residues in the CDR3. Trimming pared 8 bases from V and 4 bases from J, leaving 15 bases between.

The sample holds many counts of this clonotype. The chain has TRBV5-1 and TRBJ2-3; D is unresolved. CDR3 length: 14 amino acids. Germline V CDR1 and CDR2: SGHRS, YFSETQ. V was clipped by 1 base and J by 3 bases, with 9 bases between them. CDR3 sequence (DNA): TGCGCCAGCAGCTTGTTTGGATCGACAGATACGCAGTATTTT. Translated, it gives CASSLFGSTDTQYF.

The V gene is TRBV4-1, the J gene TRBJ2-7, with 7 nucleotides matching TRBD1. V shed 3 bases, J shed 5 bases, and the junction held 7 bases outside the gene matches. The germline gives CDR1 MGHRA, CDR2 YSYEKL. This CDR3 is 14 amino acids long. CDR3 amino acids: CASSQGDRDDEQYF. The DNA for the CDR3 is TGCGCCAGCAGCCAGGGTGACAGGGACGACGAGCAGTACTTC.

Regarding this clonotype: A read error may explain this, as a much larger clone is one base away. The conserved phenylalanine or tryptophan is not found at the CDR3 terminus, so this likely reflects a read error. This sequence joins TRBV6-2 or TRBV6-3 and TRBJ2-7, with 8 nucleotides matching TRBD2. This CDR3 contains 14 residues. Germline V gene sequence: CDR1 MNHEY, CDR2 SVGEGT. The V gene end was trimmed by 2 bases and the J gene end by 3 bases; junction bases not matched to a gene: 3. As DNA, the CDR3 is TGTGCCAGCAGTTACGGGGCGGGGGGCTACGAGCAGTACCTC. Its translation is CASSYGAGGYEQYL.

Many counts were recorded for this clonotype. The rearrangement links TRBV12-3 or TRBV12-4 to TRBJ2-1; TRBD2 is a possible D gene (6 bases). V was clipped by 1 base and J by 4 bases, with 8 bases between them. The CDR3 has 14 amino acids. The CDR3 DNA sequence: TGTGCCAGCAGTTTAGGGACTACATACAATGAGCAGTTCTTC. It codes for CASSLGTTYNEQFF.

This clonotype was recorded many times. The CDR3 nucleotides read TGTGCCAGCAGCTTAGCCTCGGCGGGGGGTTCCTACAATGAGCAGTTCTTC. It translates to CASSLASAGGSYNEQFF. This chain links TRBV3-1 with TRBJ2-1; 8 nucleotides match TRBD2. Per the germline V gene, CDR1 is LGHDT and CDR2 is YNNKEL (reference sequence). V gave up 5 bases and J gave up 1 base; unmatched junction bases: 10. This CDR3 comprises 17 residues.

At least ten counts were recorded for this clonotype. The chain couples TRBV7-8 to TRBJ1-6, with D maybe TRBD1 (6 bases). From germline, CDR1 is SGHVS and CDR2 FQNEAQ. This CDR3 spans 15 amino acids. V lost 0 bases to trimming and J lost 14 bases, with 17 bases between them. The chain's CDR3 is CASSLALDRVLTLHF. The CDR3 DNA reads TGTGCCAGCAGCTTAGCGTTGGACAGAGTGCTCACCCTCCACTTT.

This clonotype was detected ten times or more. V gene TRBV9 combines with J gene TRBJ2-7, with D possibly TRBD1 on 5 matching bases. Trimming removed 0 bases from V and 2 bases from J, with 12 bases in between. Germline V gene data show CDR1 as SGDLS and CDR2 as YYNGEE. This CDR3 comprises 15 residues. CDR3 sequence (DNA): TGTGCCAGCAGCGTAGGGGTAGGGGTCACCTACGAGCAGTACTTC. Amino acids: CASSVGVGVTYEQYF.

The CDR3 here is CASSALAGPYNEQFF. In DNA, the CDR3 is TGTGCCAGCAGCGCCCTAGCGGGACCCTACAATGAGCAGTTCTTC. The chain is built from TRBV9 and TRBJ2-1; 9 positions match TRBD2. The V gene's germline CDR1 is SGDLS and CDR2 YYNGEE. J lost 2 bases, V lost 3 bases, and 3 bases had no gene match. The length of the CDR3 is 15 residues.

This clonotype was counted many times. The CDR3 nucleotides are TGTGCCAGCAGTCCGACAGTTCCGGTCTATGGCTACACCTTC. This gives the protein CASSPTVPVYGYTF. The chain couples TRBV28 to TRBJ1-2, with a weak D call TRBD1 (5 bases). The CDR3 covers 14 residues. V was shortened by 5 bases and J by 4 bases, with 14 bases between the two germline ends. Germline lookup yields CDR1 MDHEN and CDR2 SYDVKM.

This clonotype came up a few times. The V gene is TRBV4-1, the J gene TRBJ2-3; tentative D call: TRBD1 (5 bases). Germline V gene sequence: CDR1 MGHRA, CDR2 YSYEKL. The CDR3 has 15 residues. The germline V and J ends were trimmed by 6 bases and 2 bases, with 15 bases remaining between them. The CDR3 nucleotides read TGCGCCAGCAGTTGGATAGGGGCACTCACAGATACGCAGTATTTT. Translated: CASSWIGALTDTQYF.